These 2 T cell receptor beta chains share one sample of origin, sequenced in a study of blood T cell repertoires in COVID-19. Produced via immunoSEQ multiplex PCR; TCRdb's table is partial and in-frame only. This table has about 380,000 clones, around 92% appearing once. The specimen sequenced was peripheral blood. Every receptor here comes from a middle-aged man with acute or convalescent COVID-19.

J is TRBJ2-1 and V is TRBV6-6; perhaps TRBD1 as D (6 bases). The CDR3 is made up of 12 amino acids. Between the trimmed V and J ends, which lost 5 bases and 10 bases, there was a span of 12 bases. Germline V gives CDR1 MNHNY, CDR2 SVGAGI (reference sequence). CDR3 sequence (DNA): TGTGCCAGCAGTCCACAGACAGGAGAGCAGTTCTTC. Translation: CASSPQTGEQFF.

The chain is built from TRBV6-1 and TRBJ1-1; D call uncertain. Between the trimmed V and J ends, which lost 4 bases and 4 bases, there was a span of 19 bases. The CDR3 extends over 16 amino acids. The germline CDR1 and CDR2 sequences are MNHNS and SASEGT. The CDR3 loop reads CASSGVEEVWVTEAFF. The CDR3 DNA reads TGTGCCAGCAGTGGAGTCGAGGAGGTTTGGGTCACTGAAGCTTTCTTT.